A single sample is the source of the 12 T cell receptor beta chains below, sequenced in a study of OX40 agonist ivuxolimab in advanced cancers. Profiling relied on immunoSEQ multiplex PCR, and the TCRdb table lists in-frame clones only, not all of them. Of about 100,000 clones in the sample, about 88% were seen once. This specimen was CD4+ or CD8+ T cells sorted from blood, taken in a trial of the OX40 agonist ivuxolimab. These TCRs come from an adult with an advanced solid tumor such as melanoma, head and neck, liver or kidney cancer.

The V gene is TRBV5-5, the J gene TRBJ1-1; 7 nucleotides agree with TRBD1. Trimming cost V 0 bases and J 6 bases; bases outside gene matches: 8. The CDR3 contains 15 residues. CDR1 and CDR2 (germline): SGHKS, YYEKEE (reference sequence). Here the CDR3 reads CASSLEATGLPEAFF. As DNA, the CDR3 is TGTGCCAGCAGCTTGGAAGCGACAGGGTTGCCTGAAGCTTTCTTT. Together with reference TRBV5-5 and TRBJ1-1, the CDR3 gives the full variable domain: DAGVTQSPTHLIKTRGQQVTLRCSPISGHKSVSWYQQVLGQGPQFIFQYYEKEERGRGNFPDRFSARQFPNYSSELNVNALLLGDSALYLCASSLEATGLPEAFFGQGTRLTVV.

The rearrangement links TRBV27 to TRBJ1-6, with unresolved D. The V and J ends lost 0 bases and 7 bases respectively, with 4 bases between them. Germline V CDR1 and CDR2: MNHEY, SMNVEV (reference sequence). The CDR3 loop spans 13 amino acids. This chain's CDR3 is CASSLSRNSPLHF. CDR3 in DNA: TGTGCCAGCAGTTTATCGAGGAATTCACCCCTCCACTTT.

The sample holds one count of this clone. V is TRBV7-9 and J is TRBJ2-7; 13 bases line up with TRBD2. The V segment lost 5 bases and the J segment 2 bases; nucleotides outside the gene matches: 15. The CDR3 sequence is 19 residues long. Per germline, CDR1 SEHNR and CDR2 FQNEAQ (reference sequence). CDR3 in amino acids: CASSSRGLAGSRTPYEQYF. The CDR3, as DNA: TGTGCCAGCAGCAGCAGGGGACTAGCGGGATCCAGAACCCCCTACGAGCAGTACTTC.

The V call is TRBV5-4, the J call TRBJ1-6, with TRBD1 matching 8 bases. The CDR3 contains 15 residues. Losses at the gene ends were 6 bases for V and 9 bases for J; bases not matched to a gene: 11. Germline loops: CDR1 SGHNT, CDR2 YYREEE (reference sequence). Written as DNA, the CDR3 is TGTGCCAGCAACCTCCGGACAGGGAGTAGTTCACCCCTCCACTTT. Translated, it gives CASNLRTGSSSPLHF.

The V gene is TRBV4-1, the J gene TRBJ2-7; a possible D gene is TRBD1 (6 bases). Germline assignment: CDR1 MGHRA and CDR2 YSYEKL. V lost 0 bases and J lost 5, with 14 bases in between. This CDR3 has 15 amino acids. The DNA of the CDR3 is TGCGCCAGCAGCCAAGAGGGGGACAAGGGCCACGAGCAGTACTTC. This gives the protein CASSQEGDKGHEQYF.

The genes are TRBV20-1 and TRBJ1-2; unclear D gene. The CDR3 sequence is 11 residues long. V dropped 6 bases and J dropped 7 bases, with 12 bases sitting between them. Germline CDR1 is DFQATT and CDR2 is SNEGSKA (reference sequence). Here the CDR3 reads CSASDGFGYTF. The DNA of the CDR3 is TGCAGTGCCTCGGACGGATTTGGCTACACCTTC.

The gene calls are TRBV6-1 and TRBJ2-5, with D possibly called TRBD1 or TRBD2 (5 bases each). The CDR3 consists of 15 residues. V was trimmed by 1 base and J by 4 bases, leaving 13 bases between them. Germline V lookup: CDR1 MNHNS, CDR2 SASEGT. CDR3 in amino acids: CASSEDRRRSETQYF. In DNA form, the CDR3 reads TGTGCCAGCAGTGAAGACAGGAGGCGTTCAGAGACCCAGTACTTC.

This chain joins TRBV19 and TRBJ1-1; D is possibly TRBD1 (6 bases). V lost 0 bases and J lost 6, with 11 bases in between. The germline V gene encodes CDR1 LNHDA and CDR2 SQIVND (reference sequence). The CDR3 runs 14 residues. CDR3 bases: TGTGCCAGTAGTATAGACTCCCCAGGGGCTGAAGCTTTCTTT. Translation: CASSIDSPGAEAFF. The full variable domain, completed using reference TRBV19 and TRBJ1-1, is DGGITQSPKYLFRKEGQNVTLSCEQNLNHDAMYWYRQDPGQGLRLIYYSQIVNDFQKGDIAEGYSVSREKKESFPLTVTSAQKNPTAFYLCASSIDSPGAEAFFGQGTRLTVV.

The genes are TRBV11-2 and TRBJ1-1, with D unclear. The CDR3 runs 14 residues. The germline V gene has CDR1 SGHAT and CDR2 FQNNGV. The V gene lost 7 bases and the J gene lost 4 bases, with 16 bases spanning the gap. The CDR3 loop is CASNALGRTTEAFF. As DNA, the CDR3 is TGTGCCAGCAACGCCCTAGGACGGACCACTGAAGCTTTCTTT.

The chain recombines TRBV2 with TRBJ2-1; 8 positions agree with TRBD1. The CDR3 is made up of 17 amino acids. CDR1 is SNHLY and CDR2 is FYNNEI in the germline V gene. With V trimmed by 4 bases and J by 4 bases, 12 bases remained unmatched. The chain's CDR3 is CASSGWGGQGGYNEQFF. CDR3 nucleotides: TGTGCCAGCAGTGGATGGGGTGGACAGGGTGGTTACAATGAGCAGTTCTTC. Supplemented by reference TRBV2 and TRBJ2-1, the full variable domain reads EPEVTQTPSHQVTQMGQEVILRCVPISNHLYFYWYRQILGQKVEFLVSFYNNEISEKSEIFDDQFSVERPDGSNFTLKIRSTKLEDSAMYFCASSGWGGQGGYNEQFFGPGTRLTVL.

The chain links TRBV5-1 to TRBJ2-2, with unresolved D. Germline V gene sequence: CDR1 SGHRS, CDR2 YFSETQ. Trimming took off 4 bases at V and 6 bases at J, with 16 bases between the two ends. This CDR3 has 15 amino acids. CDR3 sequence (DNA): TGCGCCAGCAGCACACCGACCGGTTCTGCCGGGGAGCTGTTTTTT. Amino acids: CASSTPTGSAGELFF.

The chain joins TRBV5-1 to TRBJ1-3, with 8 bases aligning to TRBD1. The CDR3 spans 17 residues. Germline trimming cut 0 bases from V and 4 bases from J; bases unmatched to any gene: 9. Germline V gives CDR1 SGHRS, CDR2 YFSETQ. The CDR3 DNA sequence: TGCGCCAGCAGCTTGGGCGGACAGGGAATGGCCGGAAACACCATATATTTT. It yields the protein CASSLGGQGMAGNTIYF.